Listed here are 24 T cell receptor beta chains from one sample, sequenced in a study of beta chain features in type 1 diabetes. General study points: Within each of all four CD4+ subsets, Type 1 diabetes patients had TCRB CDR3s that were moderately but significantly shorter.

These receptors' targets are unknown. Sequencing targeted expressed TCRB transcripts, as all isolated RNA had been reverse transcribed. Data came from immunoSEQ multiplex PCR; TCRdb stores just in-frame clones and leaves some out. The table includes 150,000 or so clones, more than 60% detected once. The material sequenced was naive CD4+ T cells from blood. These receptors came from a young man with type 1 diabetes.

Concerning this clone: Other DNA sequences of this sample code for an identical CDR3. J is TRBJ2-5 and V is TRBV29-1; weak D call: TRBD1 (6 bases). Trimming cost V 1 base and J 5 bases, with 8 bases left between them. CDR1 SQVTM and CDR2 ANQGSEA come from the germline V gene. There are 12 residues in the CDR3. CDR3: CSVEGQGETQYF. CDR3 nucleotides: TGCAGCGTTGAAGGTCAGGGGGAGACCCAGTACTTC.

The chain employs TRBV29-1 and TRBJ1-1, with 7 bases fitting TRBD1. The CDR3 is 11 residues long. Germline CDR1 SQVTM, CDR2 ANQGSEA. The trim removed 6 bases at V and 7 bases at J, leaving 5 bases unmatched. The CDR3 nucleotides read TGCAGCGTCGCCGGGACAGTTGAAGCTTTCTTT. Its translation is CSVAGTVEAFF.

This clone occurred a few times. V is TRBV9 and J is TRBJ2-1; D is undetermined. V shed 2 bases and J shed 1 base, with 10 bases lying between them. The germline V gene encodes CDR1 SGDLS and CDR2 YYNGEE. The length of the CDR3 is 15 residues. This CDR3 reads CASSVDRLSYNEQFF. The CDR3 nucleotides are TGTGCCAGCAGCGTGGACCGCCTGTCCTACAATGAGCAGTTCTTC.

The V call is TRBV20-1, the J call TRBJ2-7; tentative D call: TRBD1 (5 bases). This CDR3 contains 11 residues. Per the germline V gene, CDR1 is DFQATT and CDR2 is SNEGSKA (reference sequence). V was shortened by 6 bases and J by 5 bases, with 11 bases between the two germline ends. The CDR3 region has the DNA TGCAGTGCACGGGCAGGGCACGAGCAGTACTTC. The encoded protein is CSARAGHEQYF.

This rearrangement joins TRBV7-9 to TRBJ2-4, with D hard to call. This CDR3 is 15 amino acids long. The V end lost 3 bases, the J end lost 0 bases, and 9 bases lay between the germline ends. Germline V gives CDR1 SEHNR, CDR2 FQNEAQ (reference sequence). In DNA, the CDR3 is TGTGCCAGCAGCTTCAATAACGGAGCCAAAAACATTCAGTACTTC. Protein: CASSFNNGAKNIQYF.

V usage is TRBV29-1 and J usage is TRBJ2-7; D tentatively fits TRBD1 or TRBD2 (5 bases each). This CDR3 is built from 14 residues. In germline, CDR1 is SQVTM, CDR2 ANQGSEA. V was clipped by 6 bases and J by 3 bases, with 18 bases between them. This CDR3 is CSVLRTGTLYEQYF. The CDR3 DNA reads TGCAGCGTCCTACGAACCGGGACGCTCTACGAGCAGTACTTC.

This chain links TRBV29-1 with TRBJ2-5, with 7 bases lining up with TRBD1. CDR3 length: 13 residues. CDR1 and CDR2 from the germline V gene are SQVTM and ANQGSEA. Trimming took 3 bases from V and 11 from J; bases not matched to a gene: 12. The DNA for the CDR3 is TGCAGCGTTGAGACACAGGGGCTCCGTGAGCAGTACTTC. This gives the protein CSVETQGLREQYF. The full variable domain, its missing parts supplied by reference TRBV29-1 and TRBJ2-5, is SAVISQKPSRDICQRGTSLTIQCQVDSQVTMMFWYRQQPGQSLTLIATANQGSEATYESGFVIDKFPISRPNLTFSTLTVSNMSPEDSSIYLCSVETQGLREQYFGPGTRLLVL.

This chain connects TRBV9 to TRBJ2-5; D remains ambiguous. With 0 bases removed from V and 4 bases from J, the gap between germline ends came to 7 bases. CDR1 SGDLS and CDR2 YYNGEE come from the germline V gene. CDR3 length: 13 residues. CDR3 loop: CASSVVGSETQYF. The CDR3 DNA follows: TGTGCCAGCAGCGTAGTGGGGTCAGAGACCCAGTACTTC.

The V call is TRBV4-3, the J call TRBJ1-4, with D unresolved. The germline V gene encodes CDR1 LGHNA and CDR2 YSLEER. V gave up 0 bases and J gave up 8 bases, with 16 bases separating them. CDR3 length: 16 residues. The CDR3 reads CASSQDRPPVGEKLFF. In nucleotides, the CDR3 is TGCGCCAGCAGCCAAGATCGGCCCCCGGTTGGAGAAAAACTGTTTTTT.

This clone was seen only a few times. The chain couples TRBV13 to TRBJ1-1, with no clear D. The CDR3 consists of 12 residues. Deletions cut 5 bases from V and 2 bases from J, with 6 bases between. Germline V lookup: CDR1 PRHDT, CDR2 FYEKMQ (reference sequence). In DNA form, the CDR3 reads TGTGCCAGCAGCCGGGCAAACACTGAAGCTTTCTTT. It is translated as CASSRANTEAFF.

The genes are TRBV7-2 and TRBJ2-1; 11 nucleotides line up with TRBD2. This CDR3 region has 15 residues. The germline gives CDR1 SGHTA, CDR2 FQGNSA. The trim removed 3 bases at V and 7 bases at J, leaving 5 bases unmatched. The CDR3 region is CASSFSLAGGNEQFF. The CDR3 region has the DNA TGTGCCAGCAGCTTTTCGCTAGCGGGGGGTAATGAGCAGTTCTTC. Full variable domain (missing parts from reference TRBV7-2 and TRBJ2-1): GAGVSQSPSNKVTEKGKDVELRCDPISGHTALYWYRQSLGQGLEFLIYFQGNSAPDKSGLPSDRFSAERTGGSVSTLTIQRTQQEDSAVYLCASSFSLAGGNEQFFGPGTRLTVL.

This chain joins TRBV9 and TRBJ2-1; D assignment may be TRBD1 or TRBD2 (5 bases each). Trimming stripped 4 bases from V and 0 bases from J, with 14 bases between. CDR3 size: 16 residues. The germline V gene encodes CDR1 SGDLS and CDR2 YYNGEE. In nucleotides, the CDR3 is TGTGCCAGCAGCTACTATGGGGGAATCTCCTACAATGAGCAGTTCTTC. Amino acid sequence: CASSYYGGISYNEQFF.

The chain joins TRBV2 to TRBJ1-4, with 7 positions matching TRBD1. With V trimmed by 9 bases and J by 8 bases, 9 bases remained unmatched. From germline, CDR1 is SNHLY and CDR2 FYNNEI. CDR3 size: 13 residues. CDR3 amino acids: CARQGQLSEKLFF. CDR3 nucleotides: TGTGCCAGACAGGGACAGCTCTCGGAAAAACTGTTTTTT.

The chain joins TRBV6-5 to TRBJ2-3; D could derive from TRBD1 or TRBD2 (5 bases each). The germline CDR1 and CDR2 sequences are MNHEY and SVGAGI. Trimming removed 8 bases at V and 0 bases at J, with 15 bases between. The CDR3 sequence is 15 residues long. CDR3 protein: CASRGTVQSTDTQYF. Written as DNA, the CDR3 is TGTGCCAGCCGAGGGACGGTCCAAAGCACAGATACGCAGTATTTT.

In its sample, this clone was seen a few times. The rearrangement links TRBV7-8 to TRBJ2-1; D gene unclear. Germline-derived CDR1 and CDR2 are SGHVS and FQNEAQ. The CDR3 is made up of 16 amino acids. The V and J ends lost 2 bases and 6 bases respectively, with 17 bases between them. The CDR3 loop reads CASSLTFLPRANEQFF. The DNA for the CDR3 is TGTGCCAGCAGCTTAACTTTTCTTCCCCGGGCCAATGAGCAGTTCTTC.

This chain links TRBV10-3 with TRBJ2-1; 8 bases are shared with TRBD2. V was clipped by 3 bases and J by 6 bases; unmatched bases: 4. The CDR3 runs to 14 residues. Germline V gene data show CDR1 as ENHRY and CDR2 as SYGVKD. CDR3: CAISEEGLGNEQFF. CDR3 DNA sequence: TGTGCCATCAGTGAAGAGGGACTAGGCAATGAGCAGTTCTTC.

This clone came up a few times. The gene calls are TRBV28 and TRBJ2-5, with unresolved D. The CDR3 contains 12 residues. Per germline, CDR1 MDHEN and CDR2 SYDVKM. The germline V and J ends were trimmed by 6 bases and 4 bases, with 9 bases remaining between them. Here the CDR3 DNA reads TGTGCCAGCAGGAGGCGGTTAGAGACCCAGTACTTC. Translation: CASRRRLETQYF.

This clone has a handful of counts. The rearrangement joins TRBV29-1 to TRBJ2-6, with 9 bases matching TRBD1. The CDR3 runs 14 residues. V was clipped by 6 bases and J by 2 bases; unmatched bases: 2. CDR1 SQVTM and CDR2 ANQGSEA come from the germline V gene. This CDR3 is CSVGTGTGANVLTF. Here the CDR3 DNA reads TGCAGCGTGGGGACAGGGACTGGGGCCAACGTCCTGACTTTC.

This clone occurred a few times. The chain joins TRBV29-1 to TRBJ2-1; possible D gene TRBD2, 6 bases. V was clipped by 2 bases and J by 0 bases, with 11 bases between them. The length of the CDR3 is 15 residues. Germline lookup yields CDR1 SQVTM and CDR2 ANQGSEA. The CDR3 sequence: CSVESRGYSYNEQFF. Here the CDR3 DNA reads TGCAGCGTTGAATCGCGGGGCTACTCCTACAATGAGCAGTTCTTC.

The sample holds a few counts of this clone. V is TRBV30 and J is TRBJ2-1, with D uncertain. Germline CDR1 and CDR2: GTSNPN and SVGIG (reference sequence). V was clipped by 0 bases and J by 7 bases, with 7 bases between them. The CDR3 extends over 12 amino acids. CDR3 sequence reads: CAWSVLLNEQFF. The CDR3 DNA sequence: TGTGCCTGGAGTGTACTTTTGAATGAGCAGTTCTTC.

The CDR3 protein is CSATDSWELFF. The CDR3 DNA sequence: TGCAGCGCTACAGACAGCTGGGAACTGTTTTTT. The rearrangement uses TRBV29-1 and TRBJ1-4; D might be TRBD1 (5 bases). Deletions cut 7 bases from V and 12 bases from J, with 15 bases between. Germline-derived CDR1 and CDR2 are SQVTM and ANQGSEA. The CDR3 consists of 11 residues.

The sample holds a few counts of this clone. The V and J genes are TRBV5-1 and TRBJ2-7; no firm D call. CDR1 is SGHRS, CDR2 YFSETQ, per germline. This CDR3 contains 13 residues. The V end lost 4 bases, the J end lost 4 bases, and 12 bases lay between the germline ends. CDR3: CASSNEQKYEQYF. The CDR3 DNA reads TGCGCCAGCAGCAACGAACAGAAATACGAGCAGTACTTC.

The V call is TRBV10-1, the J call TRBJ2-7, with D possibly being TRBD2 (6 bases). The CDR3 is 14 residues long. Germline CDR1 WNHNN, CDR2 SYGVQD (reference sequence). V shed 5 bases and J shed 2 bases, with 13 bases lying between them. CDR3 DNA sequence: TGCGCCAGCAGTCATTCGGGGAGGACCTACGAGCAGTACTTC. This gives the protein CASSHSGRTYEQYF.

The CDR3 reads CASSSEAFF. Here the CDR3 DNA reads TGTGCCAGCAGCTCTGAAGCTTTCTTT. V usage is TRBV7-2 and J usage is TRBJ1-1; D gene uncertain. The CDR3 spans 9 residues. Germline assignment: CDR1 SGHTA and CDR2 FQGNSA. Trimming took off 4 bases at V and 6 bases at J, with 0 bases between the two ends.